The subject of this entry is one T cell receptor beta chain. This clone's antigen is unknown. No base-level quality is on record; no much larger clone is a single base apart. This entry belongs to a study of early T cells in non-severe SARS-CoV-2 infection (dated by TCRdb to about 2021). The study in broad terms: Because TCR sequencing was done on bulk RNA from unsorted whole blood, the alpha and beta chains could not be paired.

The study was a case-control design nested within a healthcare worker cohort in London, UK, with weekly nasopharyngeal swab PCR tests and blood sampling. Healthcare workers were recruited between 23 and 31 March 2020, during the week of the UK lockdown, and were followed weekly for up to roughly 16 weeks. The protocol used for the library was 5' RACE. The listed sequencing device is NextSeq 500. Unique molecular identifiers were attached to individual cDNA molecules in the TCR library protocol so that sequencing error and PCR bias could be corrected. Sequencing covered both TCR alpha and beta chains, and within each sample the abundances of alpha and beta sequences were tightly co-correlated. For the original study's pipeline: Decombinator V4 was used to perform V gene, J gene and CDR3 annotation of TCR sequences. Expanded TCRs were defined as changing significantly between any two time points under a Poisson model with p below 0.0001. Abundances of TCRs were expressed as counts per million after normalisation to the total number of TCRs sequenced in each sample. MAIT TCRs were defined by TRAV1-2 paired with TRAJ12, TRAJ20 or TRAJ33, and iNKT TCRs by TRAV10 paired with TRAJ18. A search of VDJdb, accessed on 1 November 2021, was run for TCRs annotated to CMV, EBV and SARS-CoV-2, with TCRs annotated for multiple antigens excluded. The public sequencing data were trimmed at Q25 with fastp and processed into clonotypes with MiXCR by TCRdb, which kept only in-frame beta chains. For every CDR3 protein sequence, its rows merge into one entry that carries the most common genes and DNA. The V and J calls reflect TCRdb's pipeline rather than the authors' work. This sample is represented by some 78,000 distinct CDR3 sequences; 13% of them were singletons. The ten largest clonotypes hold roughly 5.5% of the sample.

Overall results and qualifications from the work: VDJdb matching was skewed toward anti-spike CD8 responses and likely underestimated virus-specific expansions by missing private and CD4 specificities.

Based on the germline V gene (reference sequence), the CDR1 and CDR2 sequences are LNHDA and SQIVND. The V and J ends are trimmed by 6 bases and 1 base, leaving 15 bases between them. The CDR3 runs 15 amino acids, cysteine and phenylalanine included. Solely the CDR3 DNA is kept, with 45 bases framed from the first base. The sequence derives from an adult who was a healthcare worker with PCR-confirmed SARS-CoV-2 infection or an uninfected control (not recorded which). This receptor chain uses TRBV19 and TRBJ2-5; TRBD2 could be the D gene, as 5 bases match. Sequences were obtained from whole blood. In nucleotide form, the sequence is TGTGCCAGTAGCCCCTACACTAGTGGCCAAGAGACCCAGTACTTC. Its coded protein is CASSPYTSGQETQYF.